The source of this T cell receptor (beta chain) is a study of T cells in Graves' hyperthyroidism and ophthalmopathy. RNA transcripts provided the source from which TCR beta CDR3 regions were amplified. HTBI primers were employed in a first-round RT-PCR of the TCR CDR3. TCRdb re-called the multiplex PCR reads through MiXCR, storing one row per CDR3 protein. The sample lists 300,000 to 450,000 distinct CDR3 sequences; around 13% were seen once. Germline V gives CDR1 ENHRY, CDR2 SYGVKD. The trim removed 0 bases at V and 6 bases at J, leaving 5 bases unmatched. The CDR3 contains 15 residues. The chain employs TRBV10-3 and TRBJ2-1; 7 bases line up with TRBD2. The TCR originated in a woman aged 55-70 years with Graves' hyperthyroidism. The sample taken for sequencing was blood. CDR3 sequence (DNA): TGTGCCATCAGTGAGTCGAGCGGGACGATCAATGAGCAGTTCTTC. It specifies CAISESSGTINEQFF.